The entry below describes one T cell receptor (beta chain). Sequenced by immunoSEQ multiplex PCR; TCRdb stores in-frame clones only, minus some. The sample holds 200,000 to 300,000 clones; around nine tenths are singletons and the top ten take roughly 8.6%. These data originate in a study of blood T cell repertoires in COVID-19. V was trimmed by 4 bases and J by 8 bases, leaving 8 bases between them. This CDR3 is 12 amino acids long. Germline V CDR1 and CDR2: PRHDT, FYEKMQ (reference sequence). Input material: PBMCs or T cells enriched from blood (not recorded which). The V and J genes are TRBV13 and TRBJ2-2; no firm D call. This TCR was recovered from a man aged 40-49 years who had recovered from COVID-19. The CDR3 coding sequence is TGTGCCAGCAGCTCCCTTCCGGGGGAGCTGTTTTTT. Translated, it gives CASSSLPGELFF.